A selection of T cell receptor beta chains follows, all from one sample in a study of shared clonotypes between healthy human individuals. Here immunoSEQ multiplex PCR was the method, and the copy in TCRdb shows in-frame clones only, minus some. This table holds around 1.5 million clones, 95% to 99% found once. The sample was naive CD4+ T cells sorted from blood. The origin of the receptors is a man aged 25-40 years in good health. The CDR3 runs from the conserved cysteine through the conserved F or W. A D gene is named only where the DNA matches it firmly. Only part of the rows carry a size: once, few, many, or a class if the clone is expanded.

j_call v_call clone_size d_call cdr3_aa
TRBJ2-7 TRBV5-4 - - CASRRDLSSYEQYF
TRBJ1-1 TRBV5-4 - TRBD1 CASSLRGTGPAFF
TRBJ1-2 TRBV10-2 - - CASSESIGRRMAYGYTF
TRBJ2-1 TRBV19 - - CASSINGAVGNEQFF
TRBJ1-2 TRBV28 - TRBD1 CASKIVGGAGGYTF
TRBJ2-2 TRBV4-3 - TRBD2 CASSQGVGLGYTGELFF
TRBJ2-5 TRBV5-4 - - CASSLAGSGETQYF
TRBJ2-1 TRBV5-1 - - CASNPGLADYNEQFF
TRBJ2-2 TRBV18 - TRBD2 CASSPPGLAGGNTGELFF
TRBJ2-2 TRBV11-3 - - CASSLNPYTGELFF
TRBJ2-7 TRBV4-1 few - CASSQVDMGFTGANEQYF
TRBJ2-2 TRBV19 - TRBD2 CASSSLAGGPGELFF
TRBJ2-6 TRBV21-1 - - CASMTGANVLTF
TRBJ1-4 TRBV5-4 - - CASSFSGATNEKLFF